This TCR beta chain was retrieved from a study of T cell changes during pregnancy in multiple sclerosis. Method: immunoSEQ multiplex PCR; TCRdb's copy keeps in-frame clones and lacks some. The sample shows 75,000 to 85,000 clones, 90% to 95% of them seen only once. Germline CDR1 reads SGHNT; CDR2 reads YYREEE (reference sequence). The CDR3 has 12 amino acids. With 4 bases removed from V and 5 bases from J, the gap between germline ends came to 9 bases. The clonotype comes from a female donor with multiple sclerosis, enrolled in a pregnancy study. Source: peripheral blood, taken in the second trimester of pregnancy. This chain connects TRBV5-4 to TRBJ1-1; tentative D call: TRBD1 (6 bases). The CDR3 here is CASSLGQTEAFF. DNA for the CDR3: TGTGCCAGCAGCCTTGGACAGACTGAAGCTTTCTTT.